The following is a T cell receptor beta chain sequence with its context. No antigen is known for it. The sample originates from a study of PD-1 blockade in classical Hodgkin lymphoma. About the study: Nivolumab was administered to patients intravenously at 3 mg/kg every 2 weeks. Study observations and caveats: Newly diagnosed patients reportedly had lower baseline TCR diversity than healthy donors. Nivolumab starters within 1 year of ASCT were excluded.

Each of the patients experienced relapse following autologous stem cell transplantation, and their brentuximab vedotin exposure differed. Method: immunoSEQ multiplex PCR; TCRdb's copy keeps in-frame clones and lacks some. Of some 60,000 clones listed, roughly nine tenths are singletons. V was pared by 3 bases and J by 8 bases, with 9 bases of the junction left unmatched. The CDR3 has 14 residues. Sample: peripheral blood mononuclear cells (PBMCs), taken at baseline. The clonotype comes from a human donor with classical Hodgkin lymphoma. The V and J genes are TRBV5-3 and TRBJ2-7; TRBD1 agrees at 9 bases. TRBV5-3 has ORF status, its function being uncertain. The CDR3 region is CARSCRDRVFKQYF. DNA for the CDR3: TGTGCCAGAAGCTGCCGGGACAGGGTCTTCAAGCAGTACTTC.